The 9 T cell receptor beta chains presented below share a single source sample, sequenced in a study of blood T cell repertoires in COVID-19. Here immunoSEQ multiplex PCR was the method, and the copy in TCRdb shows in-frame clones only, minus some. The table includes hundreds of thousands of clones, about 90% detected once. Sequenced material: peripheral blood. The receptors come from a woman in her 70s with COVID-19, enrolled during active disease.

The CDR3 nucleotides are TGTGCCAGCAGTTTATCGGGGCAGGGGGTTAACTATGGCTACACCTTC. Its protein is CASSLSGQGVNYGYTF. The chain joins TRBV27 to TRBJ1-2, with 7 bases that match TRBD1. There are 16 residues in the CDR3. CDR1 is MNHEY, CDR2 SMNVEV, per germline (reference sequence). With V trimmed by 0 bases and J by 1 base, 5 bases remained unmatched.

This chain uses TRBV5-1 with TRBJ1-6; D gene ambiguous. The V end was cut by 4 bases, the J end by 3 bases, with 11 bases between. This CDR3 has 15 residues. Germline CDR1 SGHRS, CDR2 YFSETQ. CDR3 protein: CASSPGTDYNSPLHF. The CDR3 nucleotides read TGCGCCAGCAGCCCGGGAACCGACTATAATTCACCCCTCCACTTT.

CDR3 amino acids: CASSGQGGLSYTF. For the CDR3, the DNA is TGTGCCAGCAGCGGACAGGGGGGCTTAAGCTACACCTTC. The chain employs TRBV7-9 and TRBJ1-2, with TRBD1 matching over 10 bases. CDR1 SEHNR and CDR2 FQNEAQ come from the germline V gene (reference sequence). The V gene end was trimmed by 5 bases and the J gene end by 9 bases; junction bases not matched to a gene: 6. The CDR3 is 13 amino acids.

This clone was detected only once. The rearrangement joins TRBV7-2 to TRBJ1-6; 8 bases line up with TRBD1. Looked up from germline, CDR1 is SGHTA and CDR2 is FQGNSA. This CDR3 spans 15 amino acids. V lost 0 bases, J lost 10 bases, and 5 bases stayed unmatched. The CDR3 spells CASSLAGQGASPLHF. CDR3 nucleotides: TGTGCCAGCAGCTTAGCCGGACAGGGAGCATCACCCCTCCACTTT.

This clone was seen once. The CDR3 nucleotides are TGTGCCAGCAGCTTAGATACCGGGGAGACCCAGTACTTC. Residues: CASSLDTGETQYF. V and J are TRBV7-9 and TRBJ2-5; D gene uncertain. The ends were cut back, 1 base at V and 5 bases at J, with 8 bases in the middle. Germline loops: CDR1 SEHNR, CDR2 FQNEAQ (reference sequence). The CDR3 loop spans 13 amino acids.

This chain joins TRBV9 and TRBJ1-2, with a weak D call TRBD1 (5 bases). Germline values: CDR1 SGDLS, CDR2 YYNGEE. The CDR3 loop spans 12 amino acids. Trimming removed 0 bases from V and 7 bases from J, with 7 bases in between. Here the CDR3 reads CASSVERGGYTF. The CDR3 coding sequence is TGTGCCAGCAGCGTAGAAAGGGGTGGCTACACCTTC. Together with reference TRBV9 and TRBJ1-2, the CDR3 gives the full variable domain: DSGVTQTPKHLITATGQRVTLRCSPRSGDLSVYWYQQSLDQGLQFLIQYYNGEERAKGNILERFSAQQFPDLHSELNLSSLELGDSALYFCASSVERGGYTFGSGTRLTVV.

The sample holds one count of this clone. V usage is TRBV24-1 and J usage is TRBJ1-5, with D possibly matching TRBD1 (5 bases). The V gene's germline CDR1 is KGHDR and CDR2 SFDVKD. V lost 2 bases to trimming and J lost 9 bases, with 13 bases between them. The CDR3 length is 14 residues. The CDR3 DNA reads TGTGCCACCAGTGATTCAGGGTTCAACGGGCCCCAGCATTTT. This codes for CATSDSGFNGPQHF.

This rearrangement joins TRBV5-1 to TRBJ2-2, with a possible D match to TRBD2 (6 bases). Germline V gene sequence: CDR1 SGHRS, CDR2 YFSETQ. This CDR3 has 14 amino acids. V was pared by 2 bases and J by 4 bases, with 9 bases between. The CDR3 here is CASSFLGGTGELFF. In nucleotides, the CDR3 is TGCGCCAGCAGCTTCCTCGGGGGCACCGGGGAGCTGTTTTTT.

The chain recombines TRBV7-7 with TRBJ2-3; TRBD2 matches at 9 bases. This CDR3 has 19 residues. V dropped 5 bases and J dropped 1; count of bases not matched to a gene: 16. Germline V gene sequence: CDR1 SSHAT, CDR2 FNYEAQ (reference sequence). CDR3 residues: CASSLTDFTAGGGTDTQYF. CDR3 DNA: TGTGCCAGCAGCCTGACTGATTTTACAGCGGGGGGAGGCACAGATACGCAGTATTTT.